What follows is one TCR beta chain and its context. From blood, about 240-500 ng of genomic DNA served as TRB template. BIOMED2 TRB-A/B primer pools were used in multiplex TRB PCR. Each CDR3 protein is one row after TCRdb ran MiXCR on the multiplex PCR reads. The profile shows some 11,000 distinct CDR3 sequences, over 25% of them singletons. The source of the sample is a study of T and B cells in COVID-19 patients. Study at large: Recovered patients mostly had mild to moderate COVID-19 managed as outpatients. Critical illness requiring mechanical ventilation or extracorporeal membrane oxygenation affected about 60% of the roughly 20 active-infection patients.

This receptor was obtained from a human donor with active COVID-19. The sample was blood.

The CDR3: CASSFRAETQYF. In nucleotides, the CDR3 is TGCGCCAGCAGCTTCAGGGCGGAGACCCAGTACTTC. This chain connects TRBV5-1 to TRBJ2-5; tentative D call: TRBD1 (5 bases). V dropped 2 bases and J dropped 5 bases, with 7 bases sitting between them. There are 12 residues in the CDR3. Germline-derived CDR1 and CDR2 are SGHRS and YFSETQ.